This is a list of T cell receptor beta chains from one sample in a study of cytomegalovirus exposure and HLA in healthy donors. Sequenced by immunoSEQ multiplex PCR; TCRdb stores in-frame clones only, minus some. The sample comprises fewer than 75,000 clones, about 80% of which are singletons, and around 4% rests with the top ten. Material: PBMCs. The receptors here all came from a man aged 25 to 40 in good health and CMV-seronegative. CDR3s include the opening cysteine and the closing phenylalanine or tryptophan. The D gene is left open where the match is weak. The size of a clone is reported for some rows only, either as once, few or many, or as a class for expanded clones.

clone size: .; D gene: .; J gene: TRBJ2-3; V gene: TRBV9; CDR3 protein: CASSPYTDTQYF; CDR3 DNA: TGTGCCAGCAGCCCTTACACAGATACGCAGTATTTT
clone size: .; D gene: .; J gene: TRBJ2-7; V gene: TRBV18; CDR3 protein: CASSPEPYEQYF; CDR3 DNA: TGTGCCAGCTCACCCGAGCCCTACGAGCAGTACTTC
clone size: .; D gene: .; J gene: TRBJ2-2; V gene: TRBV7-9; CDR3 protein: CSSSFPSGAGPNTGELFF; CDR3 DNA: TGTTCCAGCAGCTTCCCCAGTGGGGCAGGGCCGAACACCGGGGAGCTGTTTTTT
clone size: once; D gene: .; J gene: TRBJ2-3; V gene: TRBV2; CDR3 protein: CASNAWTGTDTQYF; CDR3 DNA: TGTGCCAGCAACGCCTGGACTGGCACAGATACGCAGTATTTT
clone size: .; D gene: .; J gene: TRBJ2-1; V gene: TRBV9; CDR3 protein: CASSVARGGGRRNEQFF; CDR3 DNA: TGTGCCAGCAGCGTAGCCCGAGGGGGGGGGCGCCGAAATGAGCAGTTCTTC
clone size: once; D gene: TRBD2; J gene: TRBJ2-1; V gene: TRBV7-6; CDR3 protein: CASSLLAGGDEQFF; CDR3 DNA: TGTGCCAGCAGCTTATTAGCGGGGGGCGATGAGCAGTTCTTC
clone size: .; D gene: TRBD2; J gene: TRBJ2-1; V gene: TRBV14; CDR3 protein: CASSQMGLAGYNEQFF; CDR3 DNA: TGTGCCAGCAGCCAAATGGGTCTAGCGGGCTACAATGAGCAGTTCTTC
clone size: .; D gene: .; J gene: TRBJ1-2; V gene: TRBV5-4; CDR3 protein: CASSAGTGEGNYGYTF; CDR3 DNA: TGTGCCAGCAGCGCGGGGACGGGGGAAGGTAACTATGGCTACACCTTC
clone size: .; D gene: TRBD1; J gene: TRBJ2-1; V gene: TRBV5-1; CDR3 protein: CASSLGTGAYNEQFF; CDR3 DNA: TGCGCCAGCAGCTTGGGGACAGGGGCCTACAATGAGCAGTTCTTC
clone size: .; D gene: .; J gene: TRBJ1-6; V gene: TRBV9; CDR3 protein: CASSGGRENSPLHF; CDR3 DNA: TGTGCCAGCAGCGGGGGACGGGAGAATTCACCCCTCCACTTT
clone size: .; D gene: TRBD2; J gene: TRBJ2-1; V gene: TRBV14; CDR3 protein: CASRVSGGNNEQFF; CDR3 DNA: TGTGCCAGCAGGGTGAGCGGGGGGAACAATGAGCAGTTCTTC
clone size: .; D gene: TRBD1; J gene: TRBJ2-1; V gene: TRBV4-2; CDR3 protein: CASSQAGQGADEQFF; CDR3 DNA: TGTGCCAGCAGCCAAGCTGGACAGGGGGCGGATGAGCAGTTCTTC
clone size: .; D gene: .; J gene: TRBJ1-5; V gene: TRBV2; CDR3 protein: CASKGGTGGQPQHF; CDR3 DNA: TGTGCCAGCAAGGGTGGGACGGGGGGTCAGCCCCAGCATTTT
clone size: .; D gene: .; J gene: TRBJ2-3; V gene: TRBV12-2; CDR3 protein: CASRPSPGLAGGGLSTDTQYF; CDR3 DNA: TGTGCAAGTCGCCCCTCCCCGGGACTAGCGGGAGGAGGGCTCAGCACAGATACGCAGTATTTT
clone size: .; D gene: TRBD2; J gene: TRBJ2-1; V gene: TRBV5-6; CDR3 protein: CASSLYSGGPHNEQFF; CDR3 DNA: TGTGCCAGCAGCTTGTATTCGGGAGGGCCCCACAATGAGCAGTTCTTC
clone size: .; D gene: .; J gene: TRBJ1-1; V gene: TRBV19; CDR3 protein: CASRTANTEAFF; CDR3 DNA: TGTGCCAGTCGGACAGCAAACACTGAAGCTTTCTTT
clone size: .; D gene: TRBD1; J gene: TRBJ1-2; V gene: TRBV2; CDR3 protein: CASTLYRDSYYGYTF; CDR3 DNA: TGTGCCAGCACTTTATACCGGGACAGCTACTATGGCTACACCTTC
clone size: .; D gene: TRBD2; J gene: TRBJ2-7; V gene: TRBV7-2; CDR3 protein: CASSPTSGPGEQYF; CDR3 DNA: TGTGCCAGCAGCCCGACTAGCGGTCCTGGTGAGCAGTACTTC
clone size: .; D gene: TRBD2; J gene: TRBJ2-7; V gene: TRBV12-5; CDR3 protein: CASGLTGTSDEQYF; CDR3 DNA: TGTGCTAGTGGTTTGACAGGGACTAGCGACGAGCAGTACTTC
clone size: few; D gene: .; J gene: TRBJ2-7; V gene: TRBV6-5; CDR3 protein: CASSPPGSGARQYF; CDR3 DNA: TGTGCCAGCAGTCCCCCGGGTAGCGGAGCGAGGCAATACTTC
clone size: .; D gene: .; J gene: TRBJ2-7; V gene: TRBV11-2; CDR3 protein: CASSFDYGLYEQYF; CDR3 DNA: TGTGCCAGCAGCTTTGACTATGGTCTCTACGAGCAGTACTTC
clone size: .; D gene: .; J gene: TRBJ1-4; V gene: TRBV4-1; CDR3 protein: CASSQGSPNEKLFF; CDR3 DNA: TGCGCCAGCAGCCAAGGGAGTCCTAATGAAAAACTGTTTTTT
clone size: .; D gene: .; J gene: TRBJ2-3; V gene: TRBV9; CDR3 protein: CASSARDDTQYF; CDR3 DNA: TGTGCCAGCAGCGCCCGGGATGATACGCAGTATTTT
clone size: .; D gene: TRBD2; J gene: TRBJ2-1; V gene: TRBV19; CDR3 protein: CASSIGEGREAVEQFF; CDR3 DNA: TGTGCCAGTAGTATTGGGGAGGGCCGGGAGGCAGTGGAGCAGTTCTTC
clone size: .; D gene: .; J gene: TRBJ1-2; V gene: TRBV19; CDR3 protein: CASSIGEGYGYTF; CDR3 DNA: TGTGCCAGTAGTATCGGGGAGGGATACGGCTACACCTTC
clone size: .; D gene: .; J gene: TRBJ2-7; V gene: TRBV9; CDR3 protein: CASSVSRVPYEQYF; CDR3 DNA: TGTGCCAGCAGCGTAAGCCGGGTACCCTACGAGCAGTACTTC
clone size: .; D gene: .; J gene: TRBJ2-1; V gene: TRBV9; CDR3 protein: CASSSTGGLTDNEQFF; CDR3 DNA: TGTGCCAGCAGCAGCACCGGTGGTCTCACCGACAATGAGCAGTTCTTC
clone size: .; D gene: .; J gene: TRBJ2-2; V gene: TRBV11-3; CDR3 protein: CASSLTGELFF; CDR3 DNA: TGTGCCAGCAGTTTAACCGGGGAGCTGTTTTTC
clone size: once; D gene: TRBD1; J gene: TRBJ2-7; V gene: TRBV6-6; CDR3 protein: CASRPGTAVYEQYF; CDR3 DNA: TGTGCCAGCAGACCCGGGACAGCGGTCTACGAGCAGTACTTC
clone size: few; D gene: TRBD1; J gene: TRBJ1-2; V gene: TRBV28; CDR3 protein: CASERPTGNGVQGYTF; CDR3 DNA: TGTGCCAGCGAACGACCGACAGGGAATGGGGTGCAAGGCTACACCTTC
clone size: once; D gene: TRBD1; J gene: TRBJ2-1; V gene: TRBV27; CDR3 protein: CASSLKGQHNEQFF; CDR3 DNA: TGTGCCAGCAGCCTTAAGGGACAGCACAATGAGCAGTTCTTC
clone size: .; D gene: .; J gene: TRBJ2-7; V gene: TRBV4-3; CDR3 protein: CASSPGTPPYEQYF; CDR3 DNA: TGCGCCAGCAGCCCCGGTACCCCACCCTACGAGCAGTACTTC
clone size: .; D gene: .; J gene: TRBJ1-1; V gene: TRBV29-1; CDR3 protein: CSVAEGEAFF; CDR3 DNA: TGCAGCGTTGCGGAGGGTGAAGCTTTCTTT
clone size: once; D gene: TRBD1; J gene: TRBJ2-7; V gene: TRBV7-2; CDR3 protein: CASNLLGGTGYEQYF; CDR3 DNA: TGTGCCAGCAACCTTCTTGGAGGGACAGGCTACGAGCAGTACTTC
clone size: .; D gene: .; J gene: TRBJ2-3; V gene: TRBV6-1; CDR3 protein: CASSEEQHTDTQYF; CDR3 DNA: TGTGCCAGCAGTGAAGAACAGCACACAGATACGCAGTATTTT
clone size: .; D gene: .; J gene: TRBJ2-1; V gene: TRBV7-2; CDR3 protein: CASSLRGNEQFF; CDR3 DNA: TGTGCCAGCAGCTTACGAGGGAATGAGCAGTTCTTC
clone size: .; D gene: .; J gene: TRBJ1-3; V gene: TRBV5-6; CDR3 protein: CASSLPGSGNTIYF; CDR3 DNA: TGTGCCAGCAGCTTGCCAGGCTCTGGAAACACCATATATTTT